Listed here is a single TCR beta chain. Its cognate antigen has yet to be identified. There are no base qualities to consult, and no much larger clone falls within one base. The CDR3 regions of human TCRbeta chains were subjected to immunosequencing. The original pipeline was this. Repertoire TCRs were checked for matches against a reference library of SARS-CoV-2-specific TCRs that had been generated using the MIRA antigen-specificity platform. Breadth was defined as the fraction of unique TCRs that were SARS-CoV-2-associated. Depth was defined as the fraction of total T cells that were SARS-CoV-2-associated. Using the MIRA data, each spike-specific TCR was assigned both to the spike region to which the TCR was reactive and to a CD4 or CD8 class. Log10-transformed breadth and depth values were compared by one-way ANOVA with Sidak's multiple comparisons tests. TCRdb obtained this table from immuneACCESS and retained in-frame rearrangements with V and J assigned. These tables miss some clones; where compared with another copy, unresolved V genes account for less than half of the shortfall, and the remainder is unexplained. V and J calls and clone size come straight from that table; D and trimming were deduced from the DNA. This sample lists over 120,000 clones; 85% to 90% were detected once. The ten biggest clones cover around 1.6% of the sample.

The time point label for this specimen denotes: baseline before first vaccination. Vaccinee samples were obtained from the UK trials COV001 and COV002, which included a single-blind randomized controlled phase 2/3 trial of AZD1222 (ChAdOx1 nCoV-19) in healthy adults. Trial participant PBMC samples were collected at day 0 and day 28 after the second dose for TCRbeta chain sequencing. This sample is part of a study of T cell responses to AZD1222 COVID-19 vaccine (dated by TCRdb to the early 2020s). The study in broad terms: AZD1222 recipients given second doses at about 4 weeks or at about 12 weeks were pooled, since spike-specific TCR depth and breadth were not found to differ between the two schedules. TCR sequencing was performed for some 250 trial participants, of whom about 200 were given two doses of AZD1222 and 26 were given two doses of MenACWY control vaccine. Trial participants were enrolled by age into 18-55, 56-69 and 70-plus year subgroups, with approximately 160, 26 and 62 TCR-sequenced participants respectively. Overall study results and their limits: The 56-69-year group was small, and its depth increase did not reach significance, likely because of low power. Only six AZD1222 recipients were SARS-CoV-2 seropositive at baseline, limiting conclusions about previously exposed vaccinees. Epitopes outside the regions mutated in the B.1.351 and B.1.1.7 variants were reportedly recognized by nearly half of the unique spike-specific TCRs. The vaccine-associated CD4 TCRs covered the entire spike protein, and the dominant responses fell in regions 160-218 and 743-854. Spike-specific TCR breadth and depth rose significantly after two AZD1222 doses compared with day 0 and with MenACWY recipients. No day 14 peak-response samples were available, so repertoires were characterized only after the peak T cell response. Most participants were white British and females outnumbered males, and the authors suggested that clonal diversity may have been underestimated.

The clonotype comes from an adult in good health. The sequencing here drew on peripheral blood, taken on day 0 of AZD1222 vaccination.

CDR3 region: CASSSDGTGVTDTQYF. The bases are TGCGCCAGCAGCTCCGACGGGACAGGGGTAACAGATACGCAGTATTTT. This sequence uses TRBV5-1 and TRBJ2-3, and 10 junction bases match TRBD1. At the junction V is shortened by 3 bases and J by 3 bases; bases outside the gene matches: 7. The CDR3 measures 16 amino acids from cysteine to phenylalanine. The read is trimmed to its CDR3 DNA, 48 bases read in frame from base 1. CDR1 and CDR2 (SGHRS, YFSETQ) derive from the germline V gene.